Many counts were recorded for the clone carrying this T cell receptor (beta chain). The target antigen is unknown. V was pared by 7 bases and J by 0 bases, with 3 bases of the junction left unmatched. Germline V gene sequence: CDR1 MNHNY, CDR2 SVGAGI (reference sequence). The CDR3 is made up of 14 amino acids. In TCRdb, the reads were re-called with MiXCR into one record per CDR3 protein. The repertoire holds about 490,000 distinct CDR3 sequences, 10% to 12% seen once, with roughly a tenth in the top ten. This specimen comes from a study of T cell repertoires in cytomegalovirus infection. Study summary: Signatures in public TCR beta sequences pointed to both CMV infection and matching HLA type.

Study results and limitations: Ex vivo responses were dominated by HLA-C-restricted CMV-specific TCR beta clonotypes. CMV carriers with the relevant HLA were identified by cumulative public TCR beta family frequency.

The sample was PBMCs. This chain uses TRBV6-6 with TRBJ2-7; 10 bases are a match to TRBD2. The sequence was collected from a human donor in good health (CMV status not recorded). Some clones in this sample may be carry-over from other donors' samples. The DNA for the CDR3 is TGTGCCAGCACCGGGACTAGCGCCTCCTACGAGCAGTACTTC. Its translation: CASTGTSASYEQYF.